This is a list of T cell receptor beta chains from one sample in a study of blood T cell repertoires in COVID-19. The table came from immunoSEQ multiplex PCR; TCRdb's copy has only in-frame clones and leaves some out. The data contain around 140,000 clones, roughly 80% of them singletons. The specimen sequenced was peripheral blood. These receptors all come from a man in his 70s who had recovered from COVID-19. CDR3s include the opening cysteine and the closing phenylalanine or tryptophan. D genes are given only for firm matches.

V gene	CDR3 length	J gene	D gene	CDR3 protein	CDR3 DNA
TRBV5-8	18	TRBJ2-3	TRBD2	CASRAGAGTSGIGDTQYF	TGTGCCAGCAGAGCGGGTGCGGGGACTAGCGGGATAGGAGATACGCAGTATTTT
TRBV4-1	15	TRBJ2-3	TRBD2	CASSQEGTTTDTQYF	TGCGCCAGCAGCCAAGAAGGGACTACCACAGATACGCAGTATTTT
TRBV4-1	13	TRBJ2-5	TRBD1	CASSLTGYETQYF	TGCGCCAGCAGCCTGACAGGGTATGAGACCCAGTACTTC
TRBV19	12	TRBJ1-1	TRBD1	CAEGQVNTEAFF	TGTGCTGAAGGACAGGTGAACACTGAAGCTTTCTTT
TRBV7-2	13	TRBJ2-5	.	CASSLIREETQYF	TGTGCCAGCAGCCTAATTCGGGAAGAGACCCAGTACTTC
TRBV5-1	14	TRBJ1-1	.	CASSFGQMNTEAFF	TGCGCCAGCAGCTTCGGACAAATGAACACTGAAGCTTTCTTT
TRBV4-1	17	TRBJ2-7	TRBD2	CASSQDPGLAGVSEQYF	TGCGCCAGCAGCCAAGATCCGGGTCTAGCGGGAGTTAGCGAGCAGTACTTC
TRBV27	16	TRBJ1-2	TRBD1	CASSLRTGKGNYGYTF	TGTGCCAGCAGTCTTCGGACAGGGAAGGGTAACTATGGCTACACCTTC
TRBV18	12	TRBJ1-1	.	CASSPKGREAFF	TGTGCCAGCTCTCCCAAGGGGCGGGAAGCTTTCTTT
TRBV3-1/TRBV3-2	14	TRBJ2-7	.	CASSQVQGPYEQYF	TGTGCCAGCAGCCAAGTTCAGGGCCCATACGAGCAGTACTTC
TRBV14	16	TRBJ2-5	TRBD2	CASSLLSGRARETQYF	TGTGCCAGCAGCCTTCTTAGCGGGAGGGCCCGAGAGACCCAGTACTTC
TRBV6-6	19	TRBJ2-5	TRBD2	CASSFPGLAGDPATGAQYF	TGTGCCAGCAGCTTTCCGGGACTAGCGGGAGACCCCGCAACTGGGGCCCAGTACTTC